Listed here are 20 T cell receptor beta chains from one sample, sequenced in a study of breast tumors, draining lymph nodes, adjacent tissues. TCRdb analysed the multiplex PCR reads with MiXCR anew, one entry per CDR3 protein. This repertoire shows around 17,000 distinct CDR3 sequences, approximately 42% found once; its top ten account for 13%. The specimen sequenced was tumor-adjacent breast tissue. The source of these receptors is a female donor with breast cancer. Some clones in this sample may be carry-over from other donors' samples.

Remarks on this clonotype: A much bigger clone sits one base away, suggesting this may be a read error. The chain employs TRBV5-5 and TRBJ1-1; 8 bases align to TRBD1. V lost 4 bases, J lost 6 bases, and 11 bases stayed unmatched. CDR1 SGHKS and CDR2 YYEKEE come from the germline V gene (reference sequence). CDR3 length: 15 residues. CDR3 nucleotides: TGTGCCAGCAGCCGGGGACAGGCCGGAGTTCCTGAAGCTTTCTTT. Translation gives CASSRGQAGVPEAFF.

This clonotype was seen at least ten times. The J gene is TRBJ1-1, the V gene TRBV20-1; a possible D gene is TRBD1 (5 bases). V shed 5 bases and J shed 7 bases, with 17 bases lying between them. The CDR3 is 13 amino acids. Germline V gene lookup returns CDR1 DFQATT and CDR2 SNEGSKA (reference sequence). The CDR3 nucleotides read TGCAGTGCTTTTACCGGGACGATAAATGAAGCTTTCTTT. Its translation: CSAFTGTINEAFF.

By share of the sample, this clonotype is medium-sized. The CDR3 nucleotides are TGTGCCAGCAGCCGGTTCAGCGGTTCGGGGAATGAGCAGTTCTTC. It yields the protein CASSRFSGSGNEQFF. The genes are TRBV14 and TRBJ2-1, with a tentative D call TRBD2 (5 bases). Per the germline V gene, CDR1 is SGHDN and CDR2 is FVKESK. Between the trimmed V and J ends, which lost 4 bases and 7 bases, there was a span of 17 bases. This CDR3 spans 15 amino acids.

This clonotype was recorded at least ten times. V and J are TRBV20-1 and TRBJ2-5; no reliable D call. CDR3 length: 11 amino acids. V shed 5 bases and J shed 5 bases, with 9 bases lying between them. The germline V gene has CDR1 DFQATT and CDR2 SNEGSKA (reference sequence). The CDR3 DNA reads as TGCAGTGCTGGACCCCAGGAGACCCAGTACTTC. Residues: CSAGPQETQYF.

This chain links TRBV12-3 or TRBV12-4 with TRBJ2-3; 7 bases match TRBD1. The V and J ends lost 5 bases and 6 bases, in that order; junction bases with no gene match: 11. The CDR3 totals 15 residues. The CDR3 coding sequence is TGTGCCAGCAGTCTGCGGACAGGAGGCTCGGATACGCAGTATTTT. Its translation: CASSLRTGGSDTQYF.

The sample holds many counts of this clonotype. The V gene is TRBV6-1, the J gene TRBJ2-6; D is unresolved. The CDR3 extends over 14 amino acids. Germline V lookup: CDR1 MNHNS, CDR2 SASEGT. V was shortened by 4 bases and J by 4 bases, with 8 bases between the two germline ends. Here the CDR3 DNA reads TGTGCCAGCAGTGCTGATGACGGGGCCAACGTCCTGACTTTC. Translating gives CASSADDGANVLTF.

Comments on this clonotype: The CDR3 does not end in the conserved phenylalanine or tryptophan, so this is likely a read error. The chain joins TRBV12-5 to TRBJ1-6, with D perhaps matching TRBD1 (5 bases). The CDR3 sequence is 14 residues long. CDR1 and CDR2 from the germline V gene are LGHNT and FRNRAP. The germline V and J ends were trimmed by 3 bases and 7 bases, with 10 bases remaining between them. CDR3: CASGFGAVNSPLHL. The DNA of the CDR3 is TGTGCTAGTGGTTTCGGGGCGGTAAATTCACCCCTCCACCTT.

This clonotype was detected many times. With a much larger clone just one base away, this may be a read error. The gene calls are TRBV18 and TRBJ1-3; D might be TRBD1 (6 bases). Per germline, CDR1 KGHSH and CDR2 LQKENI. The CDR3 extends over 15 amino acids. The CDR3 spells CASSPTGSSGNTIHF. DNA of the CDR3: TGTGCCAGCTCACCTACAGGGTCGTCTGGAAACACCATACATTTT.

This clonotype is medium-sized. CDR3 DNA: TGTGCCAGCAGTGTATCTCCTTGGGAACAGCAATATGGCTACACCTTC. This gives the protein CASSVSPWEQQYGYTF. The V gene is TRBV6-1, the J gene TRBJ1-2; no clear D gene. The CDR3 consists of 16 residues. In germline, CDR1 is MNHNS, CDR2 SASEGT. Trimming removed 4 bases at V and 5 bases at J, with 20 bases between.

This clonotype appeared a few times. The V and J genes are TRBV5-8 and TRBJ2-3; TRBD2 matches at 11 bases. CDR3 size: 16 residues. J lost 2 bases, V lost 6 bases, and 8 bases had no gene match. Germline V gives CDR1 SGHTS, CDR2 YDEGEE. For the CDR3, the DNA is TGTGCCAGCACCAATCTAGCGGGAGGTGTCACAGATACGCAGTATTTT. It codes for CASTNLAGGVTDTQYF.

The chain recombines TRBV9 with TRBJ1-2; D is possibly TRBD1 (5 bases). The germline V gene encodes CDR1 SGDLS and CDR2 YYNGEE. The V gene lost 2 bases and the J gene lost 6 bases, with 23 bases spanning the gap. The CDR3 sequence is 17 residues long. CDR3 in amino acids: CASSVDPGPILLDGYTF. The CDR3 nucleotides read TGTGCCAGCAGCGTGGACCCGGGACCCATCCTCCTGGATGGCTACACCTTC.

This sequence joins TRBV7-2 and TRBJ2-3, with 10 bases fitting TRBD2. The CDR3 is 20 residues long. CDR1 and CDR2 (germline): SGHTA, FQGNSA. V dropped 3 bases and J dropped 1; count of bases not matched to a gene: 16. The CDR3 DNA follows: TGTGCCAGCAGCTTGTCTAGCGGGAGCCTGGTAGGGTACGGCACAGATACGCAGTATTTT. Protein sequence: CASSLSSGSLVGYGTDTQYF.

A remark on this clonotype: The junction departs from the called germline gene at one end, perhaps through a read error. CDR3 coding DNA: TGTGCCAACAGCACCTCCCCCCGGGACAGCTCGAACACCGGGGAGCCGTTTTTT. Residues: CANSTSPRDSSNTGEPFF. This chain uses TRBV5-4 with TRBJ2-2, with 7 bases fitting TRBD1. The CDR3 consists of 18 residues. Per the germline V gene, CDR1 is SGHNT and CDR2 is YYREEE (reference sequence).

This clonotype is judged medium-sized. The chain uses TRBV5-8 and TRBJ1-3, with TRBD1 matching 9 bases. Per germline, CDR1 SGHTS and CDR2 YDEGEE. The trim removed 3 bases at V and 4 bases at J, leaving 5 bases unmatched. The CDR3 is 15 amino acids. CDR3 region: CASSSGTGYGNTIYF. The CDR3 nucleotides are TGTGCCAGCAGCTCCGGGACAGGGTACGGAAACACCATATATTTT.

This clonotype was observed at least ten times. In nucleotides, the CDR3 is TGTGCCAGCAGCGGCCCGGACAGGGGACCGACTTATGGCTACACCTTC. Translation gives CASSGPDRGPTYGYTF. The chain has TRBV5-8 and TRBJ1-2, with 9 nucleotides matching TRBD1. The CDR3 totals 16 residues. Per germline, CDR1 SGHTS and CDR2 YDEGEE. V trimming: 4 bases; J trimming: 5 bases; junction bases outside the gene matches: 12.

This rearrangement joins TRBV9 to TRBJ2-2, with TRBD2 matching 8 bases. The CDR3 is made up of 14 amino acids. Germline CDR1 reads SGDLS; CDR2 reads YYNGEE. V was pared by 0 bases and J by 6 bases, with 1 base of the junction left unmatched. Here the CDR3 reads CASSVVGGAGELFF. The CDR3 DNA follows: TGTGCCAGCAGCGTAGTCGGGGGGGCCGGGGAGCTGTTTTTT.

This clonotype is medium-sized. The chain has TRBV4-1 and TRBJ1-6; unclear D gene. The CDR3 is 12 residues long. Germline loops: CDR1 MGHRA, CDR2 YSYEKL. The V gene lost 0 bases and the J gene lost 9 bases, with 3 bases spanning the gap. CDR3 sequence (DNA): TGCGCCAGCAGCCAAGAGGTTTCACCCCTCCACTTT. This encodes CASSQEVSPLHF.

CDR3 sequence reads: CASSQGLAIEDTQYF. CDR3 in DNA: TGCGCCAGCAGCCAGGGTCTAGCTATAGAAGATACGCAGTATTTT. This sequence joins TRBV4-1 and TRBJ2-3; maybe TRBD2 (5 bases). The CDR3 sequence is 15 residues long. V lost 3 bases and J 5 bases, leaving 15 bases between the germline ends. The germline V gene encodes CDR1 MGHRA and CDR2 YSYEKL.

This clonotype was seen repeatedly, ten times or more. The chain uses TRBV7-3 and TRBJ1-5, with 9 bases identical to TRBD1. The J segment lost 4 bases and the V segment lost 7 bases, leaving 5 bases of the junction unmatched. The CDR3 is 14 residues long. CDR1 and CDR2 (germline): SGHTA, FQGTGA. The CDR3 region has the DNA TGTGCCAGCACTAGACAGGGGGGAAATCAGCCCCAGCATTTT. This codes for CASTRQGGNQPQHF.

Concerning this clonotype itself: A much larger clone differs from this one at a single base, so this may be a read error. The chain uses TRBV5-4 and TRBJ2-4, with a weak D call TRBD1 (6 bases). The V gene lost 1 base and the J gene lost 6 bases, with 14 bases spanning the gap. The CDR3 spans 15 residues. Germline CDR1 is SGHNT and CDR2 is YYREEE (reference sequence). The CDR3: CASSLRAGEINIQYF. CDR3 bases: TGTGCCAGCAGCTTGAGGGCAGGGGAAATAAACATTCAGTACTTC.